This T cell receptor beta chain came from a study of response to subunit inactivated influenza vaccine. This clonotype was seen more than once but under ten times. Each CDR3 protein gets one entry after TCRdb re-called the RT-PCR reads with MiXCR. The sample includes 500,000 to 600,000 distinct CDR3 sequences, 11% seen only once; the top ten take around 10%. Germline loops: CDR1 MNHEY, CDR2 SVGAGI. The junction had 4 bases not matched to a gene; V was cut back by 1 base and J by 6 bases. The CDR3 is 14 amino acids. The data also belong to a second study, concerning T cells expressing NK-cell markers. Per that study: The cDNA for TCR beta came from 5'RACE template switching with UMIs. For a handful of donors, the dominant NKG2C+ clonotypes made up roughly 1.0-7.5% of their CD8+ T cells. What remained unclear was the HCMV specificity of expanded NKG2C+ T cell clones.

The genes are TRBV6-5 and TRBJ1-1; 8 positions agree with TRBD1. The material was PBMCs from blood, obtained on the day of vaccination. The sequence was obtained from a man in his fifties who received an inactivated influenza vaccine. This CDR3 reads CASSYWAGGSEAFF. The CDR3 DNA reads TGTGCCAGCAGTTACTGGGCAGGGGGCTCTGAAGCTTTCTTT.